This T cell receptor (beta chain) was sequenced during a study of blood T cells in healthy people across ages. Study-wide findings and caveats: More naive CD4+ cells and higher diversity marked long-lived donors relative to aged donors. Percentage of naive T cells showed a strong correlation with TCR beta diversity.

With respect to this clonotype: The antigen is unknown.

V was cut by 5 bases and J by 0 bases, with 10 bases left in between. CDR1 MDHEN and CDR2 SYDVKM come from the germline V gene. The length of the CDR3 is 14 residues. The use of a sample-barcoded 5' primer and a J-beta primer mix characterized a second PCR of roughly 6 to 11 cycles. All cDNA molecules were each tagged by a template-switch adaptor with 12 random nucleotides. TCRdb processed the 5' RACE reads anew with MiXCR; each CDR3 protein has one entry. The sample holds over 1,300,000 distinct CDR3 sequences, around 59% seen once. Sequenced sample: blood. V gene TRBV28 combines with J gene TRBJ1-1, with D perhaps TRBD1 (5 bases). The sequence was obtained from a young man in good health. CDR3 sequence reads: CASSAGEMNTEAFF. CDR3 sequence (DNA): TGTGCCAGCAGTGCGGGGGAAATGAACACTGAAGCTTTCTTT.